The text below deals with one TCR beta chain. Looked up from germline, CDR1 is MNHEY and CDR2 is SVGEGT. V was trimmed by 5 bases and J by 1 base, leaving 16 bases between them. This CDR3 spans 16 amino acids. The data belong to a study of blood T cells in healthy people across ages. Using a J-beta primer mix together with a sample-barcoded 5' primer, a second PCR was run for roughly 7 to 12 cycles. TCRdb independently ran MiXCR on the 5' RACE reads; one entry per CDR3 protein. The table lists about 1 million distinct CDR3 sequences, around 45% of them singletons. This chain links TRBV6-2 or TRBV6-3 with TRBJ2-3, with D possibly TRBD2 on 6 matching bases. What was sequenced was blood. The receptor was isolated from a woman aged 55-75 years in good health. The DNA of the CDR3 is TGTGCCAGCAGTCGGGGAGGCGCGGAGGGCACAGATACGCAGTATTTT. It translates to CASSRGGAEGTDTQYF.